Listed here are 3 T cell receptor beta chains from one sample, sequenced in a study of beta chain features in type 1 diabetes. General study points: In all four CD4+ subsets, TCRB CDR3 length was significantly, moderately reduced in type 1 diabetes.

TCRB transcripts that were expressed got sequenced, as all of the isolated RNA had been reverse transcribed. Assay used: immunoSEQ multiplex PCR; TCRdb lists only in-frame clones, some missing. Counted here are nearly 350,000 clones, approximately 10% occurring once; the ten biggest clones make up around 1%. No antigens are known for them. Sequencing was carried out using central memory CD4+ T cells from blood. These receptors originate from a man aged 30 to 39 with type 1 diabetes.

The chain combines TRBV18 with TRBJ1-1; 8 positions agree with TRBD1. V dropped 7 bases and J dropped 5; count of bases not matched to a gene: 9. The CDR3 totals 14 residues. Germline V gives CDR1 KGHSH, CDR2 LQKENI. As DNA, the CDR3 is TGTGCCAGCTTGCCGCCAGGGGGCAGGACTGAAGCTTTCTTT. This encodes CASLPPGGRTEAFF.

This clone was counted only a few times. Other nucleotide sequences in the sample specify the same CDR3. V usage is TRBV29-1 and J usage is TRBJ1-1; D perhaps matches TRBD1 (5 bases). Trimming removed 6 bases from V and 1 base from J, with 9 bases in between. This CDR3 region has 12 residues. The germline V gene encodes CDR1 SQVTM and CDR2 ANQGSEA. The DNA for the CDR3 is TGCAGCGTGGCTACAGGGAACACTGAAGCTTTCTTT. Its translation is CSVATGNTEAFF.

The chain has TRBV9 and TRBJ2-1, with D possibly TRBD1 on 6 matching bases. CDR1 and CDR2 (germline): SGDLS, YYNGEE. With 4 bases removed from V and 4 bases from J, the gap between germline ends came to 15 bases. The CDR3 consists of 15 residues. CDR3 sequence reads: CASSSQAQGYNEQFF. In DNA form, the CDR3 reads TGTGCCAGCAGCTCTCAAGCCCAGGGGTACAATGAGCAGTTCTTC.